The present T cell receptor beta chain was sequenced within a study of graft-versus-host responses after intestinal transplantation. About the study: Transplantation in recipients was multivisceral, liver-intestinal, or isolated intestinal. Study-level results: Declines in HvG clones occurring early post-transplant were associated with peak circulating GvH clone levels. Allografts of patients with graft-donor T cell macrochimerism showed high graft-versus-host to host-versus-graft clone ratios.

TCRdb keeps only in-frame clones here, not all; method: immunoSEQ multiplex PCR. Of some 87,000 clones listed, over 85% are singletons. Concerning this clone: Antigen specificity is unknown.

The CDR3 totals 11 residues. Per the germline V gene, CDR1 is LNHDA and CDR2 is SQIVND (reference sequence). V was pared by 5 bases and J by 7 bases, with 8 bases between. The clonotype comes from a human donor who received an intestinal transplant. This chain connects TRBV19 to TRBJ1-2; D gene ambiguous. The material was unstimulated CD4+ T cells sorted from spleen or lymph node cells, obtained before intestinal transplant. The CDR3 region is CASSYSSGYTF. The CDR3, as DNA: TGTGCCAGTAGTTACTCCTCTGGCTACACCTTC.